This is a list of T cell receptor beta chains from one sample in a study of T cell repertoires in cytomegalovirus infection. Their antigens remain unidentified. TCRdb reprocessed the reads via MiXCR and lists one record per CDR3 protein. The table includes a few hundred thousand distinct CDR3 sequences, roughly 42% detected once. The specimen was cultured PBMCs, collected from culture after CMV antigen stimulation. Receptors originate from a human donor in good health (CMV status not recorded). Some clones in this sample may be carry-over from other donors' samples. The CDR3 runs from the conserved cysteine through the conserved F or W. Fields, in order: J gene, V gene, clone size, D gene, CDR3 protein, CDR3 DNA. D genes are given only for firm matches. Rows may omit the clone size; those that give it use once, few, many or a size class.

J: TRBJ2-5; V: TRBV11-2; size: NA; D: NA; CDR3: CASSLRPRDDETQYF; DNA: TGTGCCAGCAGCTTGAGGCCCCGGGATGACGAGACCCAGTACTTC
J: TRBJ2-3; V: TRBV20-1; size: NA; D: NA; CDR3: CSATETGLGDTQYF; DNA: TGCAGTGCTACAGAAACGGGCCTTGGGGATACGCAGTATTTT
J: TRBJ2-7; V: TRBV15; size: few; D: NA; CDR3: CATSRHVEGSYEQYF; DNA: TGTGCCACCAGCAGACACGTCGAAGGCTCCTACGAGCAGTACTTC
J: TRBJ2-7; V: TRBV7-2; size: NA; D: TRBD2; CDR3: CASSLRGTSGGEQYF; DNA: TGTGCCAGCAGCCTGAGAGGGACTAGCGGTGGCGAGCAGTACTTC
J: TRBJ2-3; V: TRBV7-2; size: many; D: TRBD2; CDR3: CASSLAWGAGGDTQYF; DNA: TGTGCCAGCAGCTTAGCGTGGGGAGCGGGGGGAGATACGCAGTATTTT
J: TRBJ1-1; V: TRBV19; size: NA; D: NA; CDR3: CASSQGSTEAFF; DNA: TGTGCCAGTAGTCAGGGGAGCACTGAAGCTTTCTTT
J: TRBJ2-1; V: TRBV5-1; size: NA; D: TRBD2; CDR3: CASTAAGPQYNEQFF; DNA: TGCGCCAGCACGGCAGCGGGACCACAATACAATGAGCAGTTCTTC
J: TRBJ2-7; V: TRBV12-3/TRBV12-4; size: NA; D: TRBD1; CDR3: CASSYGTGRFGQYF; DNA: TGTGCCAGCAGTTACGGGACAGGGAGGTTTGGGCAGTACTTC
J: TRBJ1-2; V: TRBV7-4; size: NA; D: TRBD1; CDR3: CASSSLQGPMYYGYTF; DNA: TGTGCCAGCAGCTCCTTACAGGGGCCCATGTACTATGGCTACACCTTC
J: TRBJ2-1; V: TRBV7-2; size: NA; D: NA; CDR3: CASSLVPDNNEQFF; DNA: TGTGCCAGCAGCTTAGTCCCGGATAACAATGAGCAGTTCTTC
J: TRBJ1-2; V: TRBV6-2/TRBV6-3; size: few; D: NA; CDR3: CATTRVGRDGYTF; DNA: TGTGCCACCACACGGGTAGGGCGCGATGGCTACACCTTC